The clone carrying this T cell receptor (beta chain) was picked up a small number of times. Its antigen is not identified. The sample's time point: pre-sensitization, week 0. Regarding treatment: therapeutic diphenylcyclopropenone sensitization with weekly scalp DPC. TCRdb ran MiXCR on the RACE reads and lists one entry per CDR3 protein. The repertoire includes 150,000 to 200,000 distinct CDR3 sequences, just under 30% of them detected once, and less than 3% sits in the top ten. Trimming removed 6 bases from V and 2 bases from J; junction bases left unmatched: 5. The CDR3 sequence is 16 residues long. Looked up from germline, CDR1 is MNHEY and CDR2 is SVGAGI. This record belongs to a study of human T cells and chemical hapten exposure. The study, taken as a whole, reports: Alopecia was present in the donors, so their immune response may differ from healthy people's.

V and J are TRBV6-5 and TRBJ1-4; 11 bases line up with TRBD1. Sequenced here: whole blood, sampled in connection with sensitization to the hapten diphenylcyclopropenone (DPC). This TCR was recovered from a young woman with alopecia areata. Some clones in this sample may be carry-over from other donors' samples. The CDR3 sequence is CASSRTGGSTNEKLFF. DNA of the CDR3: TGTGCCAGCAGCCGGACAGGGGGCTCGACTAATGAAAAACTGTTTTTT.